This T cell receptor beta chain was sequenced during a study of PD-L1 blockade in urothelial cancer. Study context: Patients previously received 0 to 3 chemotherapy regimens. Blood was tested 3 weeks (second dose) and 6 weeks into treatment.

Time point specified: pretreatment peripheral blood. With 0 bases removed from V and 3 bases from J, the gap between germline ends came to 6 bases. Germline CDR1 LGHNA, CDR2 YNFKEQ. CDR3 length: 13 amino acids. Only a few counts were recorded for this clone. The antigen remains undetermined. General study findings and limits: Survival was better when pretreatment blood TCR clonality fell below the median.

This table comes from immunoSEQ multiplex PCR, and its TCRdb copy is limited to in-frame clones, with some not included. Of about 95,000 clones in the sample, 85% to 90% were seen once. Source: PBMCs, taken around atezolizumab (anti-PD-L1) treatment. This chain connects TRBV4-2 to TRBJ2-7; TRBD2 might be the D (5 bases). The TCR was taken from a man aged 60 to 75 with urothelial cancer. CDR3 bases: TGTGCCAGCAGCCAAGACCGGGACTACGAGCAGTACTTC. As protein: CASSQDRDYEQYF.